The T cell receptor (beta chain) described here comes from a study of shared clonotypes between healthy human individuals. Clones were sequenced by immunoSEQ multiplex PCR, and TCRdb holds only the in-frame ones, with some missing. The repertoire has 2,100,000 or so clones, around 95% of them found once; the top ten carry approximately 0.13%. The CDR3 sequence is 14 residues long. The V gene end was trimmed by 3 bases and the J gene end by 6 bases; junction bases not matched to a gene: 5. Germline V gene data show CDR1 as MDHEN and CDR2 as SYDVKM. The sample was naive CD4+ T cells sorted from blood. The subset here: CD45RA+ positively selected. J is TRBJ1-2 and V is TRBV28; the match to TRBD1 covers 9 bases. This clonotype was sampled from a man aged 18 to 29 in good health. This chain's CDR3 is CASSFGTGGNGYTF. CDR3 coding DNA: TGTGCCAGCAGTTTTGGTACAGGGGGCAATGGCTACACCTTC.